These 29 T cell receptor beta chains came from one sample sequenced in a study of cytomegalovirus exposure and HLA in healthy donors. Use of 60 Vbeta and 13 Jbeta primers characterized the PCR. Sequenced by immunoSEQ multiplex PCR; TCRdb stores in-frame clones only, minus some. The sample records over 75,000 clones, 60% to 80% being singletons. The sample consisted of PBMCs. The receptors come from a man between 45 and 60 years old in good health and CMV-seropositive.

The chain combines TRBV6-5 with TRBJ2-1; 10 bases line up with TRBD2. This CDR3 region has 15 residues. Germline V gene lookup returns CDR1 MNHEY and CDR2 SVGAGI. J lost 5 bases, V lost 1 base, and 2 bases had no gene match. CDR3 nucleotides: TGTGCCAGCAGTTACTATACTAGCGGGGACAATGAGCAGTTCTTC. It translates to CASSYYTSGDNEQFF.

The chain carries TRBV11-1 and TRBJ2-5; 14 nucleotides align to TRBD2. The CDR3 totals 18 residues. The germline V gene has CDR1 SGHAT and CDR2 FQDESV (reference sequence). V gave up 0 bases and J gave up 1 base; unmatched junction bases: 4. The CDR3 DNA is TGTGCCAGCAGCTTAGCGGCCGGGACTAGCGGGAGCCAAGAGACCCAGTACTTC. Translated: CASSLAAGTSGSQETQYF.

V and J are TRBV18 and TRBJ2-7; 8 nucleotides match TRBD1. J was trimmed by 0 bases and V by 4 bases; bases with no gene match: 8. The length of the CDR3 is 16 residues. Germline V gives CDR1 KGHSH, CDR2 LQKENI. The CDR3 DNA is TGTGCCAGCTCACAAAACCGGGACAGGACCTCCTACGAGCAGTACTTC. Protein product: CASSQNRDRTSYEQYF.

The rearrangement links TRBV2 to TRBJ2-1, with TRBD1 matching over 8 bases. The CDR3 has 15 amino acids. From germline, CDR1 is SNHLY and CDR2 FYNNEI. J lost 2 bases, V lost 5 bases, and 5 bases had no gene match. The CDR3 here is CASSSDRGTYNEQFF. CDR3 in DNA: TGTGCCAGCAGTAGTGACAGGGGAACCTACAATGAGCAGTTCTTC.

There are a few counts of this clone. The chain combines TRBV27 with TRBJ2-7, with 7 positions matching TRBD1. CDR3 size: 14 residues. CDR1 MNHEY and CDR2 SMNVEV come from the germline V gene (reference sequence). V dropped 3 bases and J dropped 3; count of bases not matched to a gene: 5. The CDR3 protein is CASSFWDSLYEQYF. The CDR3 nucleotides read TGTGCCAGCAGTTTTTGGGACAGCCTCTACGAGCAGTACTTC.

This sequence joins TRBV11-3 and TRBJ2-2, with a possible D match to TRBD1 (5 bases). This CDR3 is 14 amino acids long. The V gene's germline CDR1 is SGHNT and CDR2 YENEEA. Trimming cost V 4 bases and J 6 bases, with 12 bases left between them. CDR3 amino acids: CASSSDPGSGELFF. The CDR3 DNA is TGTGCCAGCAGCTCCGACCCAGGGTCCGGGGAGCTGTTTTTT.

V usage is TRBV7-2 and J usage is TRBJ1-1; 7 positions match TRBD1. Germline CDR1 reads SGHTA; CDR2 reads FQGNSA. The V and J ends lost 5 bases and 4 bases, in that order; junction bases with no gene match: 7. The CDR3 loop spans 14 amino acids. Here the CDR3 DNA reads TGTGCCAGCAGCCCTCGACAGGGTAGCACTGAAGCTTTCTTT. It yields the protein CASSPRQGSTEAFF. Drawing the rest from reference TRBV7-2 and TRBJ1-1, the complete variable domain is GAGVSQSPSNKVTEKGKDVELRCDPISGHTALYWYRQSLGQGLEFLIYFQGNSAPDKSGLPSDRFSAERTGGSVSTLTIQRTQQEDSAVYLCASSPRQGSTEAFFGQGTRLTVV.

The chain employs TRBV6-5 and TRBJ2-3; 7 bases are shared with TRBD2. V trimming: 10 bases; J trimming: 1 base; junction bases outside the gene matches: 8. CDR3 length: 14 amino acids. The V gene's germline CDR1 is MNHEY and CDR2 SVGAGI. The CDR3 is CATQKGGRTDTQYF. CDR3 coding DNA: TGTGCCACCCAAAAGGGAGGGCGCACAGATACGCAGTATTTT.

This chain links TRBV21-1 with TRBJ2-3; the D call of TRBD2 is as the table states it, not checked on the DNA. TRBV21-1 is a pseudogene locus. This CDR3 spans 15 amino acids. The CDR3: CASTEGVPSTDTQYF. In DNA, the CDR3 is TGTGCCAGCACGGAGGGCGTCCCTAGCACAGATACGCAGTATTTT.

This clone has just a few counts. This rearrangement joins TRBV28 to TRBJ2-7, with D perhaps TRBD1 (6 bases). The germline V and J ends were trimmed by 5 bases and 4 bases, with 15 bases remaining between them. Germline V gives CDR1 MDHEN, CDR2 SYDVKM. The CDR3 consists of 14 residues. The CDR3 coding sequence is TGTGCCAGCAGTCCTCCCCGCAGGGGTTACGAGCAGTACTTC. It encodes CASSPPRRGYEQYF.

This clone has more than one count but fewer than ten. V usage is TRBV4-3 and J usage is TRBJ2-3; 7 bases agree with TRBD2. Germline V gene lookup returns CDR1 LGHNA and CDR2 YSLEER. V dropped 1 base and J dropped 2; count of bases not matched to a gene: 6. This CDR3 spans 16 amino acids. The chain's CDR3 is CASSQVLAGVTDTQYF. The CDR3 bases are TGCGCCAGCAGCCAAGTACTTGCGGGGGTCACAGATACGCAGTATTTT.

This clone has just one count. V gene TRBV6-5 combines with J gene TRBJ2-7, with 8 bases aligning to TRBD1. The germline V gene has CDR1 MNHEY and CDR2 SVGAGI. The CDR3 is 14 residues long. The junction had 7 bases not matched to a gene; V was cut back by 6 bases and J by 3 bases. The CDR3 reads CASSPGTGDYEQYF. The CDR3 DNA is TGTGCCAGCAGCCCCGGGACAGGAGACTACGAGCAGTACTTC.

The chain has TRBV19 and TRBJ1-5; TRBD1 aligns across 9 bases. The V segment lost 7 bases and the J segment 2 bases; nucleotides outside the gene matches: 15. The CDR3 covers 18 residues. Germline assignment: CDR1 LNHDA and CDR2 SQIVND (reference sequence). The CDR3 loop reads CASILGDRALVGNQPQHF. In DNA form, the CDR3 reads TGTGCCAGTATTCTAGGGGACAGGGCGCTAGTGGGCAATCAGCCCCAGCATTTT. Supplemented by reference TRBV19 and TRBJ1-5, the full variable domain reads DGGITQSPKYLFRKEGQNVTLSCEQNLNHDAMYWYRQDPGQGLRLIYYSQIVNDFQKGDIAEGYSVSREKKESFPLTVTSAQKNPTAFYLCASILGDRALVGNQPQHFGDGTRLSIL.

The chain joins TRBV9 to TRBJ2-3; 8 bases line up with TRBD1. The ends lost 0 bases at V and 4 bases at J; junction bases unmatched: 1. Germline V gene sequence: CDR1 SGDLS, CDR2 YYNGEE. The CDR3 runs to 14 residues. The CDR3 spells CASSVAGGADTQYF. The DNA of the CDR3 is TGTGCCAGCAGCGTAGCAGGGGGCGCAGATACGCAGTATTTT.

The count of this clone is one. The J gene is TRBJ2-5, the V gene TRBV18; 8 positions match TRBD2. Germline CDR1 is KGHSH and CDR2 is LQKENI. The ends lost 3 bases at V and 2 bases at J; junction bases unmatched: 5. The CDR3 extends over 15 amino acids. The CDR3 DNA reads as TGTGCCAGCTCACCGGCACTAGCGGAACAAGAGACCCAGTACTTC. Translated: CASSPALAEQETQYF.

Only one count was recorded for this clone. The chain carries TRBV6-5 and TRBJ1-5; D remains unclear. Per germline, CDR1 MNHEY and CDR2 SVGAGI. CDR3 length: 11 residues. V was shortened by 9 bases and J by 6 bases, with 9 bases between the two germline ends. CDR3 sequence reads: CARQPLQPQHF. CDR3 nucleotide sequence: TGTGCCAGACAGCCCCTTCAGCCCCAGCATTTT.

This chain connects TRBV5-1 to TRBJ2-7; 8 bases line up with TRBD1. With 4 bases clipped from V and 0 bases from J, the junction kept 9 bases outside the gene matches. Per germline, CDR1 SGHRS and CDR2 YFSETQ. The CDR3 loop spans 16 amino acids. CDR3 nucleotide sequence: TGCGCCAGCAGCAATGTCGGCGGACAGGGCTCCTACGAGCAGTACTTC. It codes for CASSNVGGQGSYEQYF.

The chain carries TRBV6-5 and TRBJ1-2; a weak D match, TRBD1 (5 bases). Germline V lookup: CDR1 MNHEY, CDR2 SVGAGI. CDR3 size: 15 residues. The V end was cut by 1 base, the J end by 6 bases, with 15 bases between. CDR3 coding DNA: TGTGCCAGCAGTTACTTTCAGAGCGCCAGGGATGGCTACACCTTC. This translates into CASSYFQSARDGYTF.

The chain is built from TRBV27 and TRBJ1-6; D is uncertain. The CDR3 is made up of 15 amino acids. The V gene's germline CDR1 is MNHEY and CDR2 SMNVEV (reference sequence). The ends were cut back, 1 base at V and 8 bases at J, with 12 bases in the middle. CDR3 loop: CASSLWWQRDSPLHF. In DNA form, the CDR3 reads TGTGCCAGCAGTTTATGGTGGCAGCGGGATTCACCCCTCCACTTT.

The chain joins TRBV2 to TRBJ1-1; 9 bases line up with TRBD1. The germline CDR1 and CDR2 sequences are SNHLY and FYNNEI. This CDR3 region has 15 residues. The ends lost 10 bases at V and 0 bases at J; junction bases unmatched: 9. The CDR3: CAKGQGAAMNTEAFF. In DNA form, the CDR3 reads TGTGCCAAGGGACAGGGTGCCGCCATGAACACTGAAGCTTTCTTT.

This chain links TRBV5-6 with TRBJ1-5; 11 bases match TRBD1. In germline, CDR1 is SGHDT, CDR2 YYEEEE. The CDR3 extends over 16 amino acids. The V segment lost 6 bases and the J segment 3 bases; nucleotides outside the gene matches: 8. CDR3 DNA sequence: TGTGCCAGCAACTCCCGGGGACAGGGGGACAATCAGCCCCAGCATTTT. Its translation is CASNSRGQGDNQPQHF. Combining the CDR3 with reference TRBV5-6 and TRBJ1-5 gives the whole variable domain DAGVTQSPTHLIKTRGQQVTLRCSPKSGHDTVSWYQQALGQGPQFIFQYYEEEERQRGNFPDRFSGHQFPNYSSELNVNALLLGDSALYLCASNSRGQGDNQPQHFGDGTRLSIL.

The table lists this clone with a count of one. The V and J genes are TRBV7-9 and TRBJ1-6; D might be TRBD1 (5 bases). Trimming took off 2 bases at V and 10 bases at J, with 12 bases between the two ends. This CDR3 is 14 amino acids long. Germline V gene lookup returns CDR1 SEHNR and CDR2 FQNEAQ (reference sequence). The CDR3 DNA is TGTGCCAGCAGCTTATCCCCGGGGGAATCACCCCTCCACTTT. Its translation: CASSLSPGESPLHF.

This rearrangement joins TRBV4-2 to TRBJ2-7, with 15 nucleotides matching TRBD2. Germline assignment: CDR1 LGHNA and CDR2 YNFKEQ. Germline trimming cut 4 bases from V and 5 bases from J; bases unmatched to any gene: 3. This CDR3 comprises 15 residues. The CDR3 DNA is TGTGCCAGCAGCCTGGGACTAGCGGGGGGAAACGAGCAGTACTTC. Residues: CASSLGLAGGNEQYF.

The CDR3 nucleotides read TGCGCCAGCAGCTTGGACGGACAGGGGGCCTACGAGCAGTACTTC. Amino acid sequence: CASSLDGQGAYEQYF. The genes are TRBV5-1 and TRBJ2-7; 10 bases map to TRBD1. With 0 bases clipped from V and 2 bases from J, the junction kept 2 bases outside the gene matches. The CDR3 sequence is 15 residues long. Germline V lookup: CDR1 SGHRS, CDR2 YFSETQ.

The chain has TRBV2 and TRBJ2-5; no clear D. CDR3 length: 15 residues. In germline, CDR1 is SNHLY, CDR2 FYNNEI. The V gene lost 3 bases and the J gene lost 3 bases, with 14 bases spanning the gap. CDR3 amino acids: CASSDAQVAEETQYF. CDR3 bases: TGTGCCAGCAGTGACGCTCAGGTGGCTGAAGAGACCCAGTACTTC.

The CDR3 is CASSFEGDSNQPQHF. The CDR3 DNA reads as TGCGCCAGCAGCTTTGAGGGAGACAGCAATCAGCCCCAGCATTTT. V and J are TRBV5-1 and TRBJ1-5; D remains ambiguous. Between the trimmed V and J ends, which lost 2 bases and 1 base, there was a span of 10 bases. Germline V CDR1 and CDR2: SGHRS, YFSETQ. The CDR3 contains 15 residues.

This sequence joins TRBV7-6 and TRBJ1-1; 7 bases agree with TRBD1. The V gene end was trimmed by 2 bases and the J gene end by 1 base; junction bases not matched to a gene: 7. The length of the CDR3 is 16 residues. The germline CDR1 and CDR2 sequences are SGHVS and FNYEAQ. The CDR3 is CASSLRQGGTNTEAFF. The CDR3 DNA reads as TGTGCCAGCAGCTTAAGACAGGGTGGGACGAACACTGAAGCTTTCTTT.

In its sample, this clone was seen a few times. The chain combines TRBV5-1 with TRBJ1-1, with a tentative D call TRBD1 (5 bases). The germline V gene has CDR1 SGHRS and CDR2 YFSETQ. Between the trimmed V and J ends, which lost 4 bases and 1 base, there was a span of 11 bases. The CDR3 covers 14 residues. The CDR3 region is CASSLNQGNTEAFF. In DNA, the CDR3 is TGCGCCAGCAGCCTCAACCAGGGGAACACTGAAGCTTTCTTT.

The chain carries TRBV13 and TRBJ2-1; 10 nucleotides agree with TRBD2. The CDR3 is made up of 18 amino acids. V shed 5 bases and J 8 bases; nucleotides not matched to a gene: 18. Germline lookup yields CDR1 PRHDT and CDR2 FYEKMQ (reference sequence). CDR3 nucleotides: TGTGCCAGCAGCCCAGGAGATAGCGGGGGGTACCTTGGAGATGAGCAGTTCTTC. It encodes CASSPGDSGGYLGDEQFF.